Below, 9 T cell receptor beta chains from the same sample are listed, as sequenced in a study of post-analysis software for immune sequencing data. Broader study findings: With TRBV5-6, TRBV5-1 and TRBV20-1 included, about 5 TRBV segments were more frequent in patients than in controls.

Antigens for these TCRs are unknown. Unique molecular identifiers featured in each of the TCR beta cDNA libraries. A single record per CDR3 protein comes from TCRdb applying MiXCR to the PCR reads. Seen here are 400,000 to 500,000 distinct CDR3 sequences, roughly 40% observed once, and the top ten hold around 8%. The sequencing input was blood. The source is a girl aged 2 to 10 with multiple sclerosis.

This clonotype has only a few counts. The chain recombines TRBV7-9 with TRBJ1-2, with 8 bases matching TRBD1. The length of the CDR3 is 16 residues. The V segment lost 2 bases and the J segment 4 bases; nucleotides outside the gene matches: 9. Germline V lookup: CDR1 SEHNR, CDR2 FQNEAQ (reference sequence). CDR3 sequence reads: CASSLPSGGASYGYTF. The DNA of the CDR3 is TGTGCCAGCAGCTTACCCTCAGGGGGCGCATCCTATGGCTACACCTTC.

The chain has TRBV7-2 and TRBJ2-1, with D perhaps matching TRBD1 (5 bases). Germline CDR1 reads SGHTA; CDR2 reads FQGNSA. V was trimmed by 5 bases and J by 0 bases, leaving 14 bases between them. The CDR3 contains 16 residues. The CDR3 bases are TGTGCCAGCAGCGCCCCCAGGGTGGCCTCCTACAATGAGCAGTTCTTC. Amino acid sequence: CASSAPRVASYNEQFF. Full variable domain (rest looked up from reference TRBV7-2 and TRBJ2-1): GAGVSQSPSNKVTEKGKDVELRCDPISGHTALYWYRQSLGQGLEFLIYFQGNSAPDKSGLPSDRFSAERTGGSVSTLTIQRTQQEDSAVYLCASSAPRVASYNEQFFGPGTRLTVL.

The chain combines TRBV28 with TRBJ2-5; D possibly corresponds to TRBD2 (7 bases). The CDR3 extends over 14 amino acids. CDR1 MDHEN and CDR2 SYDVKM come from the germline V gene. V lost 5 bases, J lost 5 bases, and 15 bases lay in between. DNA of the CDR3: TGTGCCAGCAGTGGGAGGGGGATGTATGAGACCCAGTACTTC. Its protein is CASSGRGMYETQYF.

In its sample, this clonotype was seen a few times. V usage is TRBV12-3 or TRBV12-4 and J usage is TRBJ2-7; D remains ambiguous. CDR3 length: 13 residues. The germline V and J ends were trimmed by 3 bases and 4 bases, with 10 bases remaining between them. CDR3 bases: TGTGCCAGCAGTTTTTCTGCCACTTACGAGCAGTACTTC. Its translation is CASSFSATYEQYF.

This clonotype was recorded a few times. This chain links TRBV4-3 with TRBJ2-3, with TRBD2 identical over 10 bases. V shed 3 bases, J shed 4 bases, and the junction held 7 bases outside the gene matches. CDR3 size: 16 residues. In germline, CDR1 is LGHNA, CDR2 YSLEER. The CDR3 region is CASSQDSGRNPDTQYF. The CDR3 bases are TGCGCCAGCAGCCAGGATAGCGGGAGGAACCCAGATACGCAGTATTTT.

Concerning this clonotype itself: One end of the junction fails to match germline, which may point to a read error. This chain connects TRBV7-7 to TRBJ2-5, with TRBD2 matching 14 bases. CDR3 size: 16 residues. Per the germline V gene, CDR1 is SSHAT and CDR2 is FNYEAQ (reference sequence). CDR3 bases: TGTGCTAGCAGCTCCGGGACTAGCGGGAGCGGAGAGACCCAGTACTTC. Translated: CASSSGTSGSGETQYF.

This clonotype has just a few counts. V gene TRBV24-1 combines with J gene TRBJ2-1; a weak D match, TRBD2 (7 bases). Germline assignment: CDR1 KGHDR and CDR2 SFDVKD. V shed 3 bases and J shed 2 bases, with 16 bases lying between them. The CDR3 totals 17 residues. The CDR3 bases are TGTGCCACCAGTGATCATCGGGGGGCGTATCCCTACAATGAGCAGTTCTTC. Its translation: CATSDHRGAYPYNEQFF.

The CDR3 region is CSARDFEGMRGYTF. The CDR3 region has the DNA TGCAGTGCTAGGGATTTTGAGGGAATGCGTGGCTACACCTTC. The rearrangement joins TRBV20-1 to TRBJ1-2; no clear D gene. Germline values: CDR1 DFQATT, CDR2 SNEGSKA (reference sequence). V gave up 3 bases and J gave up 7 bases, with 18 bases separating them. This CDR3 is built from 14 residues.

This clonotype has only a few counts. CDR3 sequence reads: CASSQDHGPLPDTQYF. Written as DNA, the CDR3 is TGTGCCAGCAGCCAAGATCACGGACCCTTGCCAGATACGCAGTATTTT. This chain links TRBV3-1 with TRBJ2-3; D unresolved. The CDR3 is 16 residues long. The V gene's germline CDR1 is LGHDT and CDR2 YNNKEL (reference sequence). V was cut by 0 bases and J by 4 bases, with 14 bases left in between.